This T cell receptor (beta chain) was captured by sequencing in a study of T cell repertoires in cytomegalovirus infection. Study context: CMV epitopes in the study were HLA-C-restricted (recently identified) and HLA-B-restricted (well studied). Matching HLA type and CMV infection were both indicated by public TCR beta signatures. Study-level points and caveats: Individuals carrying CMV plus the relevant HLA were identified by cumulative frequency of public TCR beta families.

As regards this clonotype: Antigen: not known.

TCRdb processed the reads anew with MiXCR; each CDR3 protein has one entry. Of some 700,000 distinct CDR3 sequences detected, around 31% appear once; the ten largest clones hold approximately 18%. This CDR3 comprises 15 residues. The germline V gene has CDR1 SGHKS and CDR2 YYEKEE (reference sequence). V was clipped by 2 bases and J by 7 bases, with 15 bases between them. The sample in question was cultured PBMCs, obtained from culture after CMV antigen stimulation. This clonotype was obtained from a human donor in good health (CMV status not recorded). Some clones in this sample may be carry-over from other donors' samples. V usage is TRBV5-5 and J usage is TRBJ1-4; the D is unclear. CDR3 amino acids: CASSLSGLSGEKLFF. CDR3 in DNA: TGTGCCAGCAGCTTATCCGGGCTGTCTGGTGAAAAACTGTTTTTT.